Listed below are T cell receptor beta chains from one sample, sequenced in a study of blood T cell repertoires in COVID-19. Produced via immunoSEQ multiplex PCR; TCRdb's table is partial and in-frame only. This sample carries hundreds of thousands of clones, 88% of them seen once, and the ten largest clones take 2% to 2.5%. The sample comprised PBMCs or T cells enriched from blood (not recorded which). These receptors came from a woman in her sixties or seventies in a cohort exposed to, infected with or recovered from COVID-19 (not recorded which). CDR3s include the opening cysteine and the closing phenylalanine or tryptophan. A D gene is named only where the DNA matches it firmly. The size entry is marked missing in some rows and otherwise reads once, few, many or a size class.

j_call d_call cdr3_length v_call clone_size cdr3_nt cdr3_aa
TRBJ2-1 TRBD2 16 TRBV7-6 . TGTGCCAGCAGCTTAGGCGGGAGAAGATCCTACAATGAGCAGTTCTTC CASSLGGRRSYNEQFF
TRBJ2-5 TRBD2 15 TRBV7-3 . TGTGCCAGCAGTCGTATAGCGGGAGTACTAGAGACCCAGTACTTC CASSRIAGVLETQYF
TRBJ2-3 TRBD2 15 TRBV24-1 . TGTGCCACCAGTGATCCCAGGACTAGCGGAGATACGCAGTATTTT CATSDPRTSGDTQYF
TRBJ2-2 . 14 TRBV9 . TGTGCCAGCAGCGTAGCTCAGGGTACCGGGGAGCTGTTTTTT CASSVAQGTGELFF
TRBJ2-1 TRBD2 15 TRBV19 . TGTGCCAGTAGTATAGAAGGCGGGAGAGCTGGTGAGCAGTTCTTC CASSIEGGRAGEQFF
TRBJ1-4 TRBD1 14 TRBV19 . TGTGCCAGTAGGGGGACAGCACCTAATGAAAAACTGTTTTTT CASRGTAPNEKLFF
TRBJ2-7 TRBD1 16 TRBV19 . TGTGCCAGTAGTCCCCATACAGGGGCCCCCCGGGACGAGCAGTACTTC CASSPHTGAPRDEQYF
TRBJ2-1 TRBD2 15 TRBV3-1/TRBV3-2 . TGTGCCAGCAGCCTAGGGACTAGTTTGTTCAATGAGCAGTTCTTC CASSLGTSLFNEQFF
TRBJ2-5 . 16 TRBV18 . TGTGCCAGCTCACCACAGAGTGGGAGGACCCAAGAGACCCAGTACTTC CASSPQSGRTQETQYF
TRBJ1-4 . 14 TRBV28 . TGTGCCAGCAGCCGTCCCCGGGCTAATGAAAAACTGTTTTTT CASSRPRANEKLFF
TRBJ1-4 . 14 TRBV21-1 . TGTGCCAGCGAAGGGGGTTCCGGGCGCGGAAAACTGTTTTTT CASEGGSGRGKLFF
TRBJ1-1 . 12 TRBV30 . TGTGCCTGGAGCGGACAGTCAACTGAAGCTTTCTTT CAWSGQSTEAFF
TRBJ1-5 TRBD1 14 TRBV27 . TGTGCCAGCAGTCCCGGGACAGGGATTCAGCCCCAGCATTTT CASSPGTGIQPQHF
TRBJ1-4 . 15 TRBV27 . TGTGCCAGCAGTTTAGGAACAGGGCTCAATGAAAAACTGTTTTTT CASSLGTGLNEKLFF
TRBJ2-7 TRBD2 16 TRBV20-1 . TGCAGTGCTAGTCCTGGACTAGCGGGATCACTTTACGAGCAGTACTTC CSASPGLAGSLYEQYF
TRBJ1-2 . 13 TRBV28 . TGTGCCAGCAGTCTCACCGGGGTCTATGGCTACACCTTC CASSLTGVYGYTF
TRBJ2-6 TRBD1 21 TRBV27 . TGTGCCAGCAGTTTAGACCCTCGGCGGACAGGGGGCGGGGAGGGGGCCAACGTCCTGACTTTC CASSLDPRRTGGGEGANVLTF
TRBJ1-6 . 13 TRBV19 . TGTGCCAGTTCAGGGCTTCATAATTCACCCCTCCACTTT CASSGLHNSPLHF
TRBJ2-4 TRBD2 15 TRBV28 . TGTGCCAGCAGGGGAGCGGGAGCCGCCAAAAACATTCAGTACTTC CASRGAGAAKNIQYF
TRBJ1-2 . 15 TRBV13 . TGTGCCAGCAGCTTATCCGGGGATTTCGGCTATGGCTACACCTTC CASSLSGDFGYGYTF
TRBJ1-6 . 17 TRBV5-1 . TGCGCCAGCAGCTTGTCCGTCGGTGGGCAGATCAATTCACCCCTCCACTTT CASSLSVGGQINSPLHF
TRBJ1-6 . 13 TRBV9 . TGTGCCAGCAGCGACGCGACTTGGGGCCCCCTCCACTTT CASSDATWGPLHF
TRBJ2-1 TRBD2 14 TRBV14 . TGTGCCAGCAGCCAAGAAAGCGGGAGTAGTGAGCAGTTCTTC CASSQESGSSEQFF
TRBJ2-7 . 13 TRBV5-8 . TGTGCCAGCAGCCCCGGGACACGGTACGAGCAGTACTTC CASSPGTRYEQYF
TRBJ2-1 . 14 TRBV28 . TGTGCCAGCAGTTTTTTTAAGAGCGGTGGTGAGCAGTTCTTC CASSFFKSGGEQFF
TRBJ1-6 . 16 TRBV28 . TGTGCCAGCAATCCGGTTTGGAGCTCCTATAATTCACCCCTCCACTTT CASNPVWSSYNSPLHF
TRBJ1-5 TRBD1 15 TRBV7-2 . TGTGCCAGCAGCTGGACAGGGGGCGAAGGTCAGCCCCAGCATTTT CASSWTGGEGQPQHF
TRBJ2-7 . 15 TRBV3-1/TRBV3-2 . TGTGCCAGCACCGGTGGGGGGGCTTCGTACATCGAGCAGTACTTC CASTGGGASYIEQYF
TRBJ2-4 . 12 TRBV3-1/TRBV3-2 . TGTGCCAGCAGCCTGGGACAAAAACTCCAGTACTTC CASSLGQKLQYF
TRBJ1-2 TRBD1 19 TRBV7-9 . TGTGCCAGCAGCTTAACATACTTGGGACAGAGAGAAATAAGCTATGGCTACACCTTC CASSLTYLGQREISYGYTF
TRBJ2-2 TRBD1 17 TRBV10-3 . TGTGCCATCAGTGGGGGGCCGACAGGGACGGGCACCGGGGAGCTGTTTTTT CAISGGPTGTGTGELFF
TRBJ1-2 TRBD1 16 TRBV9 . TGTGCCAGCAGCGTAGCGGTGGGACAGAGTAACTATGGCTACACCTTC CASSVAVGQSNYGYTF
TRBJ2-1 TRBD2 15 TRBV10-1 few TGCGCCAGCAGTGAGGGACTAGCGGGAGAAAATGAGCAGTTCTTC CASSEGLAGENEQFF
TRBJ1-1 TRBD1 13 TRBV2 . TGTGCCAGCATACAGGGGGCGCGAACTGAAGCTTTCTTT CASIQGARTEAFF
TRBJ2-7 . 13 TRBV5-1 . TGCGCCAGCAGCCCTGGACAGTCCTACGAGCAGTACTTC CASSPGQSYEQYF
TRBJ2-7 TRBD2 16 TRBV7-8 . TGTGCCAGCAGCCTGGGGGGACTAGCGGGGTCCTACGAGCAGTACTTC CASSLGGLAGSYEQYF
TRBJ2-7 . 14 TRBV28 . TGTGCCAGCAGTTTCACCAGGGCCCAGCCCGAGCAGTACTTC CASSFTRAQPEQYF
TRBJ2-7 . 16 TRBV29-1 . TGCAGCGCCGTATTTCGTTACAGGGTATCCTCCTACGAGCAGTACTTC CSAVFRYRVSSYEQYF
TRBJ2-5 TRBD2 14 TRBV10-3 . TGTGCCATCGGGGGGGGACTAAACCAAGAGACCCAGTACTTC CAIGGGLNQETQYF
TRBJ1-5 . 17 TRBV7-6 . TGTGCCAGCAGCTTAGAACTAGGTACTATTAGCAATCAGCCCCAGCATTTT CASSLELGTISNQPQHF
TRBJ2-6 . 15 TRBV29-1 . TGCAGCGTTGAAGGGCTTGGCTCTGGGGCCAACGTCCTGACTTTC CSVEGLGSGANVLTF
TRBJ1-1 TRBD1 12 TRBV5-8 . TGTGCCAGCAGCTGGGGACAGTTCGAAGCTTTCTTT CASSWGQFEAFF
TRBJ2-3 . 14 TRBV29-1 . TGCAGCGGGACCACAGGGTCTGGCACAGATACGCAGTATTTT CSGTTGSGTDTQYF
TRBJ2-1 . 12 TRBV28 . TGTGCCAGCAGGTTACGTGAAGCCGAGCAGTTCTTC CASRLREAEQFF
TRBJ1-3 . 15 TRBV24-1 . TGTGCCACCAGTGCAGGGGAAAGGTCTGGAAACACCATATATTTT CATSAGERSGNTIYF
TRBJ2-7 TRBD1 15 TRBV4-2 few TGTGCCAGCAGCCAAGAGGATGAGGGGGCCCACGAGCAGTACTTC CASSQEDEGAHEQYF
TRBJ2-5 . 12 TRBV30 . TGTGCCTGGAGTGGAGGCCAAGAGACCCAGTACTTC CAWSGGQETQYF
TRBJ2-7 TRBD2 16 TRBV6-6 . TGTGCCAGCAGTTACAGGATGACTAGCGGTCGTTACGAGCAGTACTTC CASSYRMTSGRYEQYF
TRBJ2-1 . 15 TRBV18 once TGTGCCAGCTCGGGTGGGGCCCCTATCTACAATGAGCAGTTCTTC CASSGGAPIYNEQFF
TRBJ1-2 . 13 TRBV18 few TGTGCCAGCTCACCGACTTCTAACTATGGCTACACCTTC CASSPTSNYGYTF
TRBJ2-5 TRBD1 15 TRBV6-6 . TGTGCCAGCAGCCCTCCGGGACAGGGTGGGGAGACCCAGTACTTC CASSPPGQGGETQYF
TRBJ2-7 . 15 TRBV2 . TGTGCCAGCAGTGCTACAGGGCCTTCACCCTACGAGCAGTACTTC CASSATGPSPYEQYF
TRBJ1-1 . 13 TRBV5-1 . TGCGCCAGCACCATTCAGGGCATCACTGAAGCTTTCTTT CASTIQGITEAFF
TRBJ2-1 TRBD2 16 TRBV9 . TGTGCCAGCAGCCTCATAGCGGGAATGTCCTACAATGAGCAGTTCTTC CASSLIAGMSYNEQFF
TRBJ2-3 TRBD1 16 TRBV24-1 . TGTGCCACCAGTGAGTCCGGGACAGGGGGCAAGGATACGCAGTATTTT CATSESGTGGKDTQYF